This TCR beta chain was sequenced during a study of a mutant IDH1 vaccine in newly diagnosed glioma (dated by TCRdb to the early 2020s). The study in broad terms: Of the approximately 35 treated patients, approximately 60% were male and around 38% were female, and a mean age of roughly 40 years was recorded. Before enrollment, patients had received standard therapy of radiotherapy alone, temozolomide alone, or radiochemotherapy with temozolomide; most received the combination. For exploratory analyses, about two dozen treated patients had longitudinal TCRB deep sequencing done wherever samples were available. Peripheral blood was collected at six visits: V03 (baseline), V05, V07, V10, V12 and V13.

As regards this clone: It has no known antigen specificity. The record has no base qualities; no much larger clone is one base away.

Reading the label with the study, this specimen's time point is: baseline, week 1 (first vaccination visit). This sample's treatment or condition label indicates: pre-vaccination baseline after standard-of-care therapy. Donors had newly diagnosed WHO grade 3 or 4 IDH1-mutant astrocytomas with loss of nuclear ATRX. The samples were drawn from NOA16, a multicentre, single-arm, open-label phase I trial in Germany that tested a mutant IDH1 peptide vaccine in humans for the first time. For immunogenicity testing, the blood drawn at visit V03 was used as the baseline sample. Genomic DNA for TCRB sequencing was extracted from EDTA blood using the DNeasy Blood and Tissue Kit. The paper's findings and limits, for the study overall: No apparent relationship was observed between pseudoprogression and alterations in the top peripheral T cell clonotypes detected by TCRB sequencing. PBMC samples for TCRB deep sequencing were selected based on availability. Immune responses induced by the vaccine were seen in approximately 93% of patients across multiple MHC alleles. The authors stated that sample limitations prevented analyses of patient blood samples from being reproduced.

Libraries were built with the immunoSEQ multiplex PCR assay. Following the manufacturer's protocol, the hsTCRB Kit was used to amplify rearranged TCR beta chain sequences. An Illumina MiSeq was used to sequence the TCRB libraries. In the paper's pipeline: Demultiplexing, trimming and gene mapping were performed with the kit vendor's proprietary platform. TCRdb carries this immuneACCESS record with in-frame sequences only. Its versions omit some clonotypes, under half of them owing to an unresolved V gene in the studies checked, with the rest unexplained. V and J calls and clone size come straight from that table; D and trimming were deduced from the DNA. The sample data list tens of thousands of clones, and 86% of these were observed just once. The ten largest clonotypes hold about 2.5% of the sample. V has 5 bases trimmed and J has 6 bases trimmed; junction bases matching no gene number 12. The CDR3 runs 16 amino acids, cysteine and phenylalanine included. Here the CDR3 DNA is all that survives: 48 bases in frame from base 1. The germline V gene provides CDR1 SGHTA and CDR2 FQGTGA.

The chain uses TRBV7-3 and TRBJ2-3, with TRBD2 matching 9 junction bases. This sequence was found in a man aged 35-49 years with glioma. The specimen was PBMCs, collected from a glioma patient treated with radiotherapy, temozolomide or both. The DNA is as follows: TGTGCCAGCAGCCCCATCCCGGCGGGAGGGCCTGATACGCAGTATTTT. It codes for CASSPIPAGGPDTQYF.